The 18 T cell receptor beta chains below come from one sample, sequenced in a study of T cells after yellow fever vaccination. A single record per CDR3 protein comes from TCRdb applying MiXCR to the 5' RACE reads. The repertoire holds approximately 130,000 distinct CDR3 sequences, with roughly 15% as singletons. The input for sequencing was CD8+ T cells sorted from PBMCs, taken 5 days after the yellow fever booster vaccination. The receptors come from a man between 18 and 35 years old who received the YFV17D yellow fever vaccine.

V is TRBV7-9 and J is TRBJ1-4; tentative D call: TRBD1 (5 bases). V shed 8 bases and J shed 4 bases, with 14 bases lying between them. Germline CDR1 and CDR2: SEHNR and FQNEAQ (reference sequence). The CDR3 runs to 14 residues. As DNA, the CDR3 is TGTGCCAGCCTTCGGGACGGACTTAATGAAAAACTGTTTTTT. It translates to CASLRDGLNEKLFF.

In this sample, this clonotype turned up many times. This chain uses TRBV5-1 with TRBJ2-3, with D maybe TRBD2 (5 bases). V was cut by 7 bases and J by 0 bases, with 15 bases left in between. The CDR3 has 15 residues. CDR1 is SGHRS, CDR2 YFSETQ, per germline. CDR3 region: CASGLRWTSTDTQYF. The CDR3 coding sequence is TGCGCCAGCGGGCTTCGATGGACTAGCACAGATACGCAGTATTTT.

The rearrangement joins TRBV7-9 to TRBJ2-1; D is uncertain. Trimming shortened V by 5 bases and J by 0 bases, and 11 bases separated the two germline ends. Per germline, CDR1 SEHNR and CDR2 FQNEAQ (reference sequence). CDR3 length: 15 amino acids. The CDR3 protein is CASSGILSSYNEQFF. The CDR3 DNA follows: TGTGCCAGCAGCGGAATTTTGAGCTCCTACAATGAGCAGTTCTTC.

This clonotype was seen repeatedly, ten times or more. The chain has TRBV10-2 and TRBJ1-5; D possibly corresponds to TRBD1 (5 bases). The CDR3 consists of 16 residues. From germline, CDR1 is WSHSY and CDR2 SAAADI. V gave up 7 bases and J gave up 4 bases, with 20 bases separating them. The CDR3 DNA reads as TGCGCCAGCACCGAGGGTATGGGGCCGGGGAATCAGCCCCAGCATTTT. Translated, it gives CASTEGMGPGNQPQHF.

This clonotype was seen a few times. The chain uses TRBV6-1 and TRBJ2-7; 7 positions agree with TRBD1. Germline CDR1 MNHNS, CDR2 SASEGT. V shed 6 bases and J 9 bases; nucleotides not matched to a gene: 11. This CDR3 has 13 amino acids. Here the CDR3 reads CASRDQGNRGQYV. In DNA, the CDR3 is TGTGCCAGCAGGGACCAGGGAAACAGGGGGCAGTACGTC.

This clonotype was recorded a few times. The chain links TRBV7-2 to TRBJ2-1; 8 bases map to TRBD2. V lost 4 bases to trimming and J lost 2 bases; unmatched junction nucleotides: 4. The CDR3 totals 15 residues. Germline V lookup: CDR1 SGHTA, CDR2 FQGNSA. CDR3 loop: CASSSGTSPYNEQFF. In nucleotides, the CDR3 is TGTGCCAGCAGCTCCGGGACTAGTCCCTACAATGAGCAGTTCTTC. The full variable domain, in which reference TRBV7-2 and TRBJ2-1 provide the parts outside the CDR3, is GAGVSQSPSNKVTEKGKDVELRCDPISGHTALYWYRQSLGQGLEFLIYFQGNSAPDKSGLPSDRFSAERTGGSVSTLTIQRTQQEDSAVYLCASSSGTSPYNEQFFGPGTRLTVL.

The chain joins TRBV10-3 to TRBJ2-2; D possibly corresponds to TRBD1 (6 bases). The CDR3 spans 16 residues. V gave up 3 bases and J gave up 1 base, with 12 bases separating them. The germline V gene has CDR1 ENHRY and CDR2 SYGVKD. The CDR3 coding sequence is TGTGCCATCAGTGACCCGGGACAAAAGAACACCGGGGAGCTGTTTTTT. As protein: CAISDPGQKNTGELFF.

This clonotype was recorded a few times. This chain joins TRBV6-5 and TRBJ2-3; TRBD2 is a possible D gene (6 bases). Trimming stripped 6 bases from V and 0 bases from J, with 16 bases between. CDR1 and CDR2 (germline): MNHEY, SVGAGI. The CDR3 is made up of 16 amino acids. CDR3 bases: TGTGCCAGCAGGGAGGCGTTAGCGGCTAGCACAGATACGCAGTATTTT. It is translated as CASREALAASTDTQYF.

The V call is TRBV4-1, the J call TRBJ1-6; D call uncertain. In germline, CDR1 is MGHRA, CDR2 YSYEKL. The V end lost 10 bases, the J end lost 4 bases, and 23 bases lay between the germline ends. The CDR3 length is 17 residues. In DNA, the CDR3 is TGCGCCACCTGCGAACGTGGCCAACTCGGATATAATTCACCCCTCCACTTT. Translating it yields CATCERGQLGYNSPLHF.

This chain joins TRBV5-4 and TRBJ2-7; no definite D call. The CDR3 sequence is 11 residues long. Between the trimmed V and J ends, which lost 2 bases and 7 bases, there was a span of 7 bases. Germline CDR1 and CDR2: SGHNT and YYREEE (reference sequence). The DNA of the CDR3 is TGTGCCAGCAGCTTCACGGGTGAGCAGTACTTC. Protein product: CASSFTGEQYF.

V is TRBV5-1 and J is TRBJ2-7, with D perhaps TRBD1 (6 bases). Between the trimmed V and J ends, which lost 2 bases and 3 bases, there was a span of 15 bases. The CDR3 sequence is 15 residues long. Germline V gene lookup returns CDR1 SGHRS and CDR2 YFSETQ. The CDR3 DNA sequence: TGCGCCAGCAGCTTTGGTACCGGGACAATCTACGAGCAGTACTTC. Translating gives CASSFGTGTIYEQYF.

The rearrangement links TRBV12-3 or TRBV12-4 to TRBJ2-7; D is uncertain. Trimming removed 5 bases from V and 3 bases from J, with 14 bases in between. The CDR3 runs 14 residues. The CDR3 region is CASSIKELYYEQYF. DNA of the CDR3: TGTGCCAGCAGTATAAAGGAGCTATACTACGAGCAGTACTTC.

This clonotype turned up a few times. A junction end diverges from the germline sequence, so it may reflect a read error. This chain links TRBV5-5 with TRBJ2-7; no clear D. The CDR3 loop spans 12 amino acids. Germline V gene sequence: CDR1 SGHKS, CDR2 YYEKEE (reference sequence). This CDR3 is CASSLDSHEQYF. In DNA, the CDR3 is TGTGCCAGCAGCTTGGACTCCCACGAGCAGTACTTC. Supplemented by reference TRBV5-5 and TRBJ2-7, the full variable domain reads DAGVTQSPTHLIKTRGQQVTLRCSPISGHKSVSWYQQVLGQGPQFIFQYYEKEERGRGNFPDRFSARQFPNYSSELNVNALLLGDSALYLCASSLDSHEQYFGPGTRLTVT.

This clonotype was observed a handful of times. The J gene is TRBJ2-3, the V gene TRBV5-6; D gene ambiguous. This CDR3 comprises 12 residues. V gave up 0 bases and J gave up 4 bases, with 3 bases separating them. Germline V CDR1 and CDR2: SGHDT, YYEEEE. The CDR3 is CASSLEADTQYF. The CDR3, as DNA: TGTGCCAGCAGCTTGGAGGCAGATACGCAGTATTTT.

The rearrangement links TRBV11-2 to TRBJ2-5; D perhaps matches TRBD1 (5 bases). CDR3 length: 14 residues. Per the germline V gene, CDR1 is SGHAT and CDR2 is FQNNGV. V was trimmed by 5 bases and J by 5 bases, leaving 15 bases between them. The CDR3 DNA is TGTGCCAGCAGCCCTTCGGAAGGGGTGGAGACCCAGTACTTC. Residues: CASSPSEGVETQYF.

Ten or more counts support this clonotype. The chain combines TRBV2 with TRBJ2-7; 7 nucleotides match TRBD1. The CDR3 has 13 residues. The germline gives CDR1 SNHLY, CDR2 FYNNEI. Germline trimming cut 9 bases from V and 0 bases from J; bases unmatched to any gene: 5. The CDR3, as DNA: TGTGCCAGTGAGGGGACAGCCTCCTACGAGCAGTACTTC. Translation gives CASEGTASYEQYF.

The V and J genes are TRBV29-1 and TRBJ2-5; D unresolved. The CDR3 runs to 11 residues. In germline, CDR1 is SQVTM, CDR2 ANQGSEA. V lost 3 bases to trimming and J lost 5 bases, with 7 bases between them. The chain's CDR3 is CSVEFGETQYF. CDR3 DNA: TGCAGCGTTGAGTTTGGGGAGACCCAGTACTTC. The whole variable domain, filled in from reference TRBV29-1 and TRBJ2-5, reads SAVISQKPSRDICQRGTSLTIQCQVDSQVTMMFWYRQQPGQSLTLIATANQGSEATYESGFVIDKFPISRPNLTFSTLTVSNMSPEDSSIYLCSVEFGETQYFGPGTRLLVL.

The chain combines TRBV27 with TRBJ2-2; the match to TRBD1 covers 11 bases. Germline values: CDR1 MNHEY, CDR2 SMNVEV (reference sequence). The CDR3 runs to 16 residues. The ends lost 3 bases at V and 5 bases at J; junction bases unmatched: 5. In DNA, the CDR3 is TGTGCCAGCAGTTTCCCCGGGACAGGGGGGACCGGGGAGCTGTTTTTT. Translated: CASSFPGTGGTGELFF.